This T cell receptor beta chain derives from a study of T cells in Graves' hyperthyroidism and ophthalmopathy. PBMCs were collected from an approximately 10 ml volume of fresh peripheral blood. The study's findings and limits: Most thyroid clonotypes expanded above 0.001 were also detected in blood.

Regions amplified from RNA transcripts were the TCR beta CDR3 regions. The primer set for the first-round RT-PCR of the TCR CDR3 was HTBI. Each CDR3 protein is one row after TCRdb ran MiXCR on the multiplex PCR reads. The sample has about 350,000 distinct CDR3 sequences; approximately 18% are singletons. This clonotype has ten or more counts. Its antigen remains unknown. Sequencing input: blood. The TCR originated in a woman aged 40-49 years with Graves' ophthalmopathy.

CDR3 region: CASSRGQVNSPLHF. CDR3 DNA: TGTGCCAGCAGCCGGGGACAGGTCAATTCACCCCTCCACTTT. The V gene is TRBV5-4, the J gene TRBJ1-6; 8 bases map to TRBD1. V dropped 4 bases and J dropped 7; count of bases not matched to a gene: 4. The CDR3 is 14 amino acids. Per the germline V gene, CDR1 is SGHNT and CDR2 is YYREEE (reference sequence).